The 25 T cell receptor beta chains presented below share a single source sample, sequenced in a study of blood T cells in healthy people across ages. Alongside a J-beta primer mix, a sample-barcoded 5' primer served in a second PCR lasting roughly 7 to 11 cycles. Using its own MiXCR run on the 5' RACE reads, TCRdb lists one record per CDR3 protein. The repertoire has 700,000 to 800,000 distinct CDR3 sequences, about 40% of them found once; the top ten carry 20% to 25%. The source material was blood. Source of these receptors: a woman aged 55-69 years in good health.

On this clonotype itself: A much larger clone lies a single base off, so this may be a read error. The chain combines TRBV4-3 with TRBJ2-7, with TRBD2 matching over 12 bases. The trim removed 4 bases at V and 2 bases at J, leaving 6 bases unmatched. The CDR3 is 16 amino acids. The germline V gene has CDR1 LGHNA and CDR2 YSLEER. DNA for the CDR3: TGCGCCAGCAGCCCATCGAGACTAGCGGGAGCCTACGAGCAGTACTTC. Translation: CASSPSRLAGAYEQYF.

This clonotype was seen many times. V gene TRBV29-1 combines with J gene TRBJ2-7; a possible D gene is TRBD1 (5 bases). This CDR3 has 11 residues. Trimming stripped 4 bases from V and 3 bases from J, with 7 bases between. Germline values: CDR1 SQVTM, CDR2 ANQGSEA. The CDR3 loop is CSVGTNYEQYF. The DNA of the CDR3 is TGCAGCGTTGGGACAAACTACGAGCAGTACTTC.

The V call is TRBV14, the J call TRBJ2-1; D remains ambiguous. The V gene's germline CDR1 is SGHDN and CDR2 FVKESK. Trimming removed 0 bases from V and 12 bases from J, with 12 bases in between. The CDR3 is made up of 13 amino acids. The CDR3 DNA follows: TGTGCCAGCAGCCAAGATCTAAAAAGGAGGCAGTTCTTC. Protein sequence: CASSQDLKRRQFF.

This clonotype was seen at least ten times. The chain is built from TRBV27 and TRBJ2-7; D gene unclear. The V gene lost 8 bases and the J gene lost 4 bases, with 6 bases spanning the gap. Germline values: CDR1 MNHEY, CDR2 SMNVEV (reference sequence). This CDR3 spans 10 amino acids. CDR3 sequence (DNA): TGTGCCAGCGGGAAATACGAGCAGTACTTC. It yields the protein CASGKYEQYF.

The chain links TRBV7-2 to TRBJ2-1; a possible D gene is TRBD2 (5 bases). V gave up 6 bases and J gave up 5 bases, with 14 bases separating them. This CDR3 is built from 14 residues. Germline lookup yields CDR1 SGHTA and CDR2 FQGNSA. The CDR3 bases are TGTGCCAGCAGTCGTAGGACTGGGAACAATGAGCAGTTCTTC. Amino acid sequence: CASSRRTGNNEQFF.

This clonotype was seen a few times. The chain has TRBV4-3 and TRBJ1-4; D not resolved. The CDR3 loop spans 15 amino acids. Germline V gives CDR1 LGHNA, CDR2 YSLEER. Between the trimmed V and J ends, which lost 1 base and 8 bases, there was a span of 14 bases. The CDR3 DNA follows: TGCGCCAGCAGCCAAGGGACCGCTGATTACGAAAAACTGTTTTTT. It specifies CASSQGTADYEKLFF.

This clonotype has just a few counts. The gene calls are TRBV6-2 or TRBV6-3 and TRBJ2-4; 8 bases map to TRBD1. CDR1 and CDR2 (germline): MNHEY, SVGEGT. V was pared by 10 bases and J by 1 base, with 6 bases of the junction left unmatched. The CDR3 runs 14 residues. CDR3 loop: CATTGDRAKNIQYF. CDR3 sequence (DNA): TGTGCCACCACGGGGGACAGGGCCAAAAACATTCAGTACTTC.

The CDR3 loop reads CSARAPGSSYEQYF. CDR3 in DNA: TGCAGTGCTAGGGCACCGGGGAGCTCCTACGAGCAGTACTTC. The chain recombines TRBV20-1 with TRBJ2-7; D possibly corresponds to TRBD2 (5 bases). The CDR3 spans 14 residues. V lost 3 bases and J lost 0, with 12 bases in between. Germline V CDR1 and CDR2: DFQATT, SNEGSKA (reference sequence).

V gene TRBV6-1 combines with J gene TRBJ2-3, with TRBD1 matching 7 bases. The CDR3 length is 17 residues. The V gene's germline CDR1 is MNHNS and CDR2 SASEGT. V lost 4 bases, J lost 1 base, and 11 bases stayed unmatched. The CDR3 here is CASSVFRGDRGTDTQYF. CDR3 DNA: TGTGCCAGCAGTGTATTTAGAGGGGACAGAGGCACAGATACGCAGTATTTT.

The rearrangement joins TRBV9 to TRBJ2-1; the match to TRBD2 covers 8 bases. The CDR3 has 15 amino acids. V lost 5 bases to trimming and J lost 7 bases; unmatched junction nucleotides: 11. Per the germline V gene, CDR1 is SGDLS and CDR2 is YYNGEE. The CDR3 loop is CASSTGTSMFNEQFF. CDR3 sequence (DNA): TGTGCCAGCAGTACCGGGACTAGTATGTTTAATGAGCAGTTCTTC.

This clonotype was seen a few times. This rearrangement joins TRBV6-2 or TRBV6-3 to TRBJ2-6, with D tentatively TRBD1 or TRBD2 (5 bases each). The CDR3 contains 15 residues. Trimming shortened V by 6 bases and J by 0 bases, and 9 bases separated the two germline ends. Germline values: CDR1 MNHEY, CDR2 SVGEGT. CDR3 protein: CASSRDLSGANVLTF. The CDR3 DNA is TGTGCCAGCAGCCGGGACCTCTCTGGGGCCAACGTCCTGACTTTC.

The rearrangement joins TRBV7-2 to TRBJ2-1, with no clear D. The CDR3 covers 15 residues. V shed 0 bases and J shed 0 bases, with 6 bases lying between them. The V gene's germline CDR1 is SGHTA and CDR2 FQGNSA. This CDR3 reads CASSLALVSYNEQFF. The CDR3 bases are TGTGCCAGCAGCTTAGCGCTAGTCTCCTACAATGAGCAGTTCTTC.

This clonotype was detected only a few times. This chain joins TRBV11-2 and TRBJ2-5, with 8 bases that match TRBD2. CDR3 length equals 16 residues. Germline V lookup: CDR1 SGHAT, CDR2 FQNNGV. J was trimmed by 5 bases and V by 6 bases; bases with no gene match: 14. The DNA of the CDR3 is TGTGCCAGCAGACCTGGGGTAGCGGGGTCCTGGGAGACCCAGTACTTC. This translates into CASRPGVAGSWETQYF.

J is TRBJ2-2 and V is TRBV20-1; 9 bases agree with TRBD2. This CDR3 has 15 residues. Per the germline V gene, CDR1 is DFQATT and CDR2 is SNEGSKA (reference sequence). The V gene end was trimmed by 3 bases and the J gene end by 6 bases; junction bases not matched to a gene: 8. CDR3 nucleotide sequence: TGCAGTGCTAGTTTAAGCGGGGGGTTATCCGGGGAGCTGTTTTTT. Its translation: CSASLSGGLSGELFF.

The gene calls are TRBV28 and TRBJ2-7; 11 positions match TRBD1. The CDR3 covers 15 residues. CDR1 and CDR2 (germline): MDHEN, SYDVKM. V shed 4 bases and J 2 bases; nucleotides not matched to a gene: 4. CDR3: CASSSVGQGAYEQYF. The CDR3 bases are TGTGCCAGCAGTTCGGTGGGACAGGGGGCCTACGAGCAGTACTTC.

This clonotype was picked up one time. With a much larger clone just one base away, this may be a read error. This chain links TRBV20-1 with TRBJ2-7; 11 nucleotides match TRBD2. The V gene's germline CDR1 is DFQATT and CDR2 SNEGSKA (reference sequence). CDR3 length: 14 residues. CDR3 coding DNA: TGCAGTGCAACTAGCGGGAGCCGAGCGGGAGAGCGGTACTTC. It specifies CSATSGSRAGERYF.

Note on this clonotype: One end of the junction does not line up with germline, which may come from a read error. The chain uses TRBV19 and TRBJ2-1; D is undetermined. Per the germline V gene, CDR1 is LNHDA and CDR2 is SQIVND (reference sequence). The CDR3 covers 13 residues. The CDR3 loop is CASSIQYLNKQFF. The CDR3 nucleotides read TGTGCCAGTAGTATACAGTATCTCAATAAGCAGTTCTTC.

This chain connects TRBV7-3 to TRBJ2-3; the match to TRBD2 covers 8 bases. V trimming: 2 bases; J trimming: 0 bases; junction bases outside the gene matches: 4. Germline V lookup: CDR1 SGHTA, CDR2 FQGTGA. The CDR3 runs to 16 residues. CDR3: CASSLGAGGSTDTQYF. Written as DNA, the CDR3 is TGTGCCAGCAGCTTAGGTGCGGGAGGTAGCACAGATACGCAGTATTTT.

The chain recombines TRBV25-1 with TRBJ2-7, with 8 positions matching TRBD1. Germline V gives CDR1 MGHDK, CDR2 SYGVNS. The J segment lost 3 bases and the V segment lost 6 bases, leaving 10 bases of the junction unmatched. The CDR3 extends over 15 amino acids. Here the CDR3 reads CASSPDRGSYYEQYF. The CDR3 DNA sequence: TGTGCCAGCAGCCCCGACAGGGGATCATACTACGAGCAGTACTTC.

The genes are TRBV4-1 and TRBJ2-1, with TRBD2 matching over 7 bases. With V trimmed by 1 base and J by 7 bases, 7 bases remained unmatched. Germline CDR1 reads MGHRA; CDR2 reads YSYEKL. The CDR3 has 15 residues. The CDR3 is CASSQVVLAANEQFF. The CDR3 DNA follows: TGCGCCAGCAGCCAAGTCGTCCTAGCGGCTAATGAGCAGTTCTTC.

CDR3 region: CASSVAGGQGQFF. CDR3 DNA sequence: TGTGCCAGCAGCGTAGCTGGGGGGCAGGGGCAGTTCTTC. The chain employs TRBV9 and TRBJ2-1; D is tentatively TRBD1 or TRBD2 (6 bases each). This CDR3 contains 13 residues. The germline V gene has CDR1 SGDLS and CDR2 YYNGEE. The V end was cut by 0 bases, the J end by 12 bases, with 13 bases between.

The chain recombines TRBV28 with TRBJ2-5; D is tentatively TRBD1 or TRBD2 (5 bases each). Germline V CDR1 and CDR2: MDHEN, SYDVKM. The CDR3 is 13 residues long. V dropped 10 bases and J dropped 2 bases, with 14 bases sitting between them. The CDR3 DNA reads TGTGCCACAAACGTGGGGGAACAAGAGACCCAGTACTTC. This codes for CATNVGEQETQYF.

The V and J genes are TRBV7-9 and TRBJ1-2; D is uncertain. V gave up 0 bases and J gave up 5 bases, with 10 bases separating them. Looked up from germline, CDR1 is SEHNR and CDR2 is FQNEAQ (reference sequence). The CDR3 is made up of 14 amino acids. This CDR3 reads CASSLALTEYGYTF. The DNA for the CDR3 is TGTGCCAGCAGCTTAGCGCTGACGGAATATGGCTACACCTTC.

V is TRBV27 and J is TRBJ2-1; 7 bases agree with TRBD1. V dropped 5 bases and J dropped 8; count of bases not matched to a gene: 12. Germline assignment: CDR1 MNHEY and CDR2 SMNVEV (reference sequence). CDR3 length equals 15 residues. DNA of the CDR3: TGTGCCAGCAGTAACTTTGTCGACAGGGAACATGAGCAGTTCTTC. It specifies CASSNFVDREHEQFF.

In this sample, this clonotype turned up a few times. The chain uses TRBV6-2 or TRBV6-3 and TRBJ1-1, with D perhaps TRBD1 (5 bases). This CDR3 spans 13 amino acids. V lost 2 bases and J 11 bases, leaving 15 bases between the germline ends. Germline CDR1 reads MNHEY; CDR2 reads SVGEGT. The CDR3 loop is CASSYLRAQTAFF. CDR3 DNA sequence: TGTGCCAGCAGTTACCTCAGGGCACAGACGGCTTTCTTT.